This TCR beta chain is from a study of T and B cells in COVID-19 patients. This clonotype is large. What it binds is not known. Multiplex PCR with BIOMED2 TRB-A/B primer pools amplified TRB rearrangements. MiXCR, applied by TCRdb to the multiplex PCR reads, yields one record per CDR3 protein. This repertoire shows more than 7,500 distinct CDR3 sequences, under 30% found once; its top ten account for roughly 17%. General study results and limits: No sequencing was yet done of CD4+, regulatory or CD8+ subsets, or of SARS-CoV-2-responsive or tetramer+ sorted cells.

Blood genomic DNA input for TRB amplification was about 240-550 ng. Sample: blood. The sequence came from a human donor with active COVID-19.

The CDR3 is CSVQGGVDEKLFF. CDR3 nucleotides: TGCAGCGTACAGGGGGGTGTTGATGAAAAACTGTTTTTT. This chain connects TRBV29-1 to TRBJ1-4, with TRBD1 identical over 8 bases. The V gene end was trimmed by 6 bases and the J gene end by 6 bases; junction bases not matched to a gene: 6. Germline-derived CDR1 and CDR2 are SQVTM and ANQGSEA. This CDR3 is 13 amino acids long.